Given below is one TCR beta chain in context. As yet, its antigen is unknown. Germline V gene sequence: CDR1 LGHDT, CDR2 YNNKEL (reference sequence). Trimming took 0 bases from V and 5 from J; bases not matched to a gene: 11. The CDR3 runs 17 residues. This specimen comes from a study of CD4+ T cells in melanoma. Whole-study findings and limits: Neoantigen-specific CD4+ T cells in melanoma reportedly had diverse differentiation states.

TCRdb's copy holds only in-frame clones and misses some; the assay was immunoSEQ multiplex PCR. Counted here are more than 6,000 clones, roughly 66% occurring once; the ten biggest clones make up 22%. The chain couples TRBV3-1 (or the pseudogene TRBV3-2) to TRBJ2-5; 8 bases fit TRBD2. Sequencing was done on a sample of cells from a culture (not recorded whether cultured in vitro). This clonotype was obtained from a human donor with melanoma. The CDR3, as DNA: TGTGCCAGCAGCCAAGATTGGGCCGGGGGGGCCCAGGAGACCCAGTACTTC. As protein: CASSQDWAGGAQETQYF.